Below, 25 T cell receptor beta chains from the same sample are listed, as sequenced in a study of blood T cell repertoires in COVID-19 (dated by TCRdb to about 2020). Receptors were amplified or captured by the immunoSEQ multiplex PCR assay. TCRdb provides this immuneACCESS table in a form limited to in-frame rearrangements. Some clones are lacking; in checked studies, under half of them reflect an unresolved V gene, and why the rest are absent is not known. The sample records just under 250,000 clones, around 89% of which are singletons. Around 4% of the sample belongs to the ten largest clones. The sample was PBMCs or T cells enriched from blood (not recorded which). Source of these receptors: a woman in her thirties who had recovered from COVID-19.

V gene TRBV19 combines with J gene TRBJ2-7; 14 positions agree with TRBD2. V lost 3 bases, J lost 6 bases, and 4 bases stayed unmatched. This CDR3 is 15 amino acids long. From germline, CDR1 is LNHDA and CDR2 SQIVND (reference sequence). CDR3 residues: CASSISGTSGSEQYF. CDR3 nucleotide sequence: TGTGCCAGTAGTATCTCCGGGACTAGCGGGAGCGAGCAGTACTTC.

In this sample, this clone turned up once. CDR3 nucleotides: TGTGCCAGCCATGCGGGGGCGGGCTCCTACAATGAGCAGTTCTTC. This gives the protein CASHAGAGSYNEQFF. V usage is TRBV19 and J usage is TRBJ2-1; possible D gene TRBD2, 7 bases. V was clipped by 9 bases and J by 0 bases, with 15 bases between them. Germline CDR1 is LNHDA and CDR2 is SQIVND (reference sequence). This CDR3 has 15 residues. The complete variable domain, with remaining parts taken from reference TRBV19 and TRBJ2-1, reads DGGITQSPKYLFRKEGQNVTLSCEQNLNHDAMYWYRQDPGQGLRLIYYSQIVNDFQKGDIAEGYSVSREKKESFPLTVTSAQKNPTAFYLCASHAGAGSYNEQFFGPGTRLTVL.

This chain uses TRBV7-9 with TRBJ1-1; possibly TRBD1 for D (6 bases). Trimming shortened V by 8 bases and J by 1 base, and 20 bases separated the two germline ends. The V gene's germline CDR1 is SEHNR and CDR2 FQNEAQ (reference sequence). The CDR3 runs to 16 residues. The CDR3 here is CASATLRGSANTEAFF. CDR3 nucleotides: TGTGCCAGCGCGACCCTAAGGGGGTCTGCGAACACTGAAGCTTTCTTT.

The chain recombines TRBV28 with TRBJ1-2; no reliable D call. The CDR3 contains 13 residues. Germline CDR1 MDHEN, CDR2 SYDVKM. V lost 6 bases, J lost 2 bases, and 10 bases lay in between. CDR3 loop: CASSVSPNYGYTF. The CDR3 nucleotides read TGTGCCAGCAGCGTCAGTCCCAACTATGGCTACACCTTC.

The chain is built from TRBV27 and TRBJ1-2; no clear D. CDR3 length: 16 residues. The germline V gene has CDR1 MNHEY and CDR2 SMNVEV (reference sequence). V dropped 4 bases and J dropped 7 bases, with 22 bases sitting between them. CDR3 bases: TGTGCCAGCAGTTCCCTGTTCTCAGCGGAGGGTAGTGGCTACACCTTC. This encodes CASSSLFSAEGSGYTF.

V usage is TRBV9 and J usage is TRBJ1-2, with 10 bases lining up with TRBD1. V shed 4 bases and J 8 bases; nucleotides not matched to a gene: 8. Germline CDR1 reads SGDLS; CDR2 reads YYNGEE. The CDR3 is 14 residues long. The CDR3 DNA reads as TGTGCCAGCAGCCAACCAGGGACAGGGGAAGGCTACACCTTC. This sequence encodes CASSQPGTGEGYTF.

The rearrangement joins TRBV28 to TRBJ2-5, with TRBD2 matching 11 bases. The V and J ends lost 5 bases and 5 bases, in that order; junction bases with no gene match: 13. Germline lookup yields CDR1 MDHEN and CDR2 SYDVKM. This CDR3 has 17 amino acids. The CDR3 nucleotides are TGTGCCAGCAGTCCTAGACTAGCGGGACTCTTGGTGGAGACCCAGTACTTC. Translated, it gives CASSPRLAGLLVETQYF.

DNA of the CDR3: TGTGCCAGCAGAAGGACAGGGGGCTTTTCCGATCACGCTGAAGCTTTCTTT. This sequence encodes CASRRTGGFSDHAEAFF. The chain combines TRBV5-4 with TRBJ1-1; 11 bases match TRBD1. CDR1 and CDR2 (germline): SGHNT, YYREEE (reference sequence). Trimming cost V 5 bases and J 6 bases; bases outside gene matches: 15. The CDR3 is made up of 17 amino acids.

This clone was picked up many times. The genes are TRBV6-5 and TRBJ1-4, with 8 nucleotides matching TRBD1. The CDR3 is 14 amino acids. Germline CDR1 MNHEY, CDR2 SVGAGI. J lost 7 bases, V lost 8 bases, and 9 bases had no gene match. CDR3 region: CASRAGGYGEKLFF. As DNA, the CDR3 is TGTGCCAGCCGAGCAGGGGGCTATGGTGAAAAACTGTTTTTT.

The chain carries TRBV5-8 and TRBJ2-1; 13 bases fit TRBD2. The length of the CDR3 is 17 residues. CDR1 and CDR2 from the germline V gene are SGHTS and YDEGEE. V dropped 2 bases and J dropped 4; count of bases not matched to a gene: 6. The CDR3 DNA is TGTGCCAGCAGCTTCGGACTAGCGGGGGTACTATACAATGAGCAGTTCTTC. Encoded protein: CASSFGLAGVLYNEQFF.

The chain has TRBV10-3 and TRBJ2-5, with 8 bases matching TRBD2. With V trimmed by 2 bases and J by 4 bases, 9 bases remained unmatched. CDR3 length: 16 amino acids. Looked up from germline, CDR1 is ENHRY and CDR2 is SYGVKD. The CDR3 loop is CAISEGGGYSGETQYF. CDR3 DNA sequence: TGTGCCATCAGTGAGGGCGGGGGGTATTCGGGAGAGACCCAGTACTTC.

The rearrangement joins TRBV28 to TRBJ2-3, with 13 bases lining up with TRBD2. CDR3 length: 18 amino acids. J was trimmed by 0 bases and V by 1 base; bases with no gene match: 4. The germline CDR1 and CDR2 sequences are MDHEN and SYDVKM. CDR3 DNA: TGTGCCAGCAGTTTATTCGGGACTAGCGGGACCAGCACAGATACGCAGTATTTT. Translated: CASSLFGTSGTSTDTQYF.

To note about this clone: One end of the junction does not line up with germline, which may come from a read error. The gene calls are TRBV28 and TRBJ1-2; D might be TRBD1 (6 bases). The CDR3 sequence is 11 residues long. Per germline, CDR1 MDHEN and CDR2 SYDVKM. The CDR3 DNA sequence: TGTGCCAGCAGCCTATCCGGGACACTAAACTTC. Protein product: CASSLSGTLNF.

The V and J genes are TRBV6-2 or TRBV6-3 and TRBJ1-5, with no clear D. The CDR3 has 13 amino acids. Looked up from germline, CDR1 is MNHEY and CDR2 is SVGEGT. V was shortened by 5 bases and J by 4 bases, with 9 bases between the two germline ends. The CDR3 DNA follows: TGTGCCAGCAGTCAGTCGTTGAATCAGCCCCAGCATTTT. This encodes CASSQSLNQPQHF.

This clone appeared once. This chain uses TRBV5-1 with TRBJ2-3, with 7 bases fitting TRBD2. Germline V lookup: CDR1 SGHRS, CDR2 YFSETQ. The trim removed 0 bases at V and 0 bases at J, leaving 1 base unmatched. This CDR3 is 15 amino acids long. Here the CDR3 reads CASSLGTRSTDTQYF. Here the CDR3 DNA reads TGCGCCAGCAGCTTGGGGACTAGAAGCACAGATACGCAGTATTTT.

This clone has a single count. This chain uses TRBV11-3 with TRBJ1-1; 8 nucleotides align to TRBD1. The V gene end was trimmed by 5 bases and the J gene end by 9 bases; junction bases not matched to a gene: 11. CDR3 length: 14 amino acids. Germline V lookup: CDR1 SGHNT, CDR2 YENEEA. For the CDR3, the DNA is TGTGCCAGCAGCCGGAACAGGGGGAGCACCAAAGCTTTCTTT. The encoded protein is CASSRNRGSTKAFF.

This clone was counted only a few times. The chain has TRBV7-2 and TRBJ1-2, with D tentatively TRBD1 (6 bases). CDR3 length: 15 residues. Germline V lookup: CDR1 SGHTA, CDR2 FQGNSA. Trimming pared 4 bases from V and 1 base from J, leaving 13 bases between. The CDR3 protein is CASSSSGAYNYGYTF. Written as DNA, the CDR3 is TGTGCCAGCAGCTCTTCAGGGGCGTATAACTATGGCTACACCTTC.

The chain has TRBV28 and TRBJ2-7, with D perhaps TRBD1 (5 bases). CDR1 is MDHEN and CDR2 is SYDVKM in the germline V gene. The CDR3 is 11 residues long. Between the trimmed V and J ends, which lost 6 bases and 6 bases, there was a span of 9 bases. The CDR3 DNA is TGTGCCAGCAGCGTCAGGGCCGAGCAGTACTTC. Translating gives CASSVRAEQYF.

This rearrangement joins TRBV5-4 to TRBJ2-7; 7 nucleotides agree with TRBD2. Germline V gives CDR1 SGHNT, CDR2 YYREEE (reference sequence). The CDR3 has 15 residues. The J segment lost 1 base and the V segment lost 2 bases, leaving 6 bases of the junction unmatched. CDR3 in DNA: TGTGCCAGCAGCTTTTCGGCTAGCGGTTCCTACGAGCAGTACTTC. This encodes CASSFSASGSYEQYF.

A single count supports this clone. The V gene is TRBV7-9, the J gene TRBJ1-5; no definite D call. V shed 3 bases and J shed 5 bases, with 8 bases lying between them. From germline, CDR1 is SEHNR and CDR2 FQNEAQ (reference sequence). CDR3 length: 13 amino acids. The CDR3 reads CASSLDLDQPQHF. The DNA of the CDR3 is TGTGCCAGCAGCTTGGATCTAGATCAGCCCCAGCATTTT. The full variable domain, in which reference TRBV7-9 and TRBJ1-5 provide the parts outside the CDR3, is DTGVSQNPRHKITKRGQNVTFRCDPISEHNRLYWYRQTLGQGPEFLTYFQNEAQLEKSRLLSDRFSAERPKGSFSTLEIQRTEQGDSAMYLCASSLDLDQPQHFGDGTRLSIL.

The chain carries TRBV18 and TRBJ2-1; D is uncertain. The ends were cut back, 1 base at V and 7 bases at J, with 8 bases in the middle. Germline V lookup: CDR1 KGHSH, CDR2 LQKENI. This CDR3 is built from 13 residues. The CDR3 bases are TGTGCCAGCTCACCACAAGGAGCAAATGAGCAGTTCTTC. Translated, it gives CASSPQGANEQFF. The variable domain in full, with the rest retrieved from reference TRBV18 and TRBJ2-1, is NAGVMQNPRHLVRRRGQEARLRCSPMKGHSHVYWYRQLPEEGLKFMVYLQKENIIDESGMPKERFSAEFPKEGPSILRIQQVVRGDSAAYFCASSPQGANEQFFGPGTRLTVL.

The CDR3 here is CSVAKMNTEAFF. As DNA, the CDR3 is TGCAGCGTTGCAAAAATGAACACTGAAGCTTTCTTT. J is TRBJ1-1 and V is TRBV29-1; D is unresolved. Germline lookup yields CDR1 SQVTM and CDR2 ANQGSEA. The V end lost 4 bases, the J end lost 0 bases, and 6 bases lay between the germline ends. The CDR3 contains 12 residues.

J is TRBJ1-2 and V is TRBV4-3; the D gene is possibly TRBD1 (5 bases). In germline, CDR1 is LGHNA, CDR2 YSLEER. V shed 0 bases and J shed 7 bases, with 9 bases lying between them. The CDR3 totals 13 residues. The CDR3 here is CASSQDRAVGYTF. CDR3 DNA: TGCGCCAGCAGCCAAGACAGGGCCGTTGGCTACACCTTC.

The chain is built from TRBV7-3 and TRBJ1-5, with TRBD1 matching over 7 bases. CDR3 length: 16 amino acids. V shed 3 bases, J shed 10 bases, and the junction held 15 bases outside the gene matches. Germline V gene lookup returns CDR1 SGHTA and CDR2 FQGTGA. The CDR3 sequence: CASSFSPGRGWNPQHF. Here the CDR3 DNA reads TGTGCCAGCAGCTTTTCACCGGGCAGGGGGTGGAATCCCCAGCATTTT.

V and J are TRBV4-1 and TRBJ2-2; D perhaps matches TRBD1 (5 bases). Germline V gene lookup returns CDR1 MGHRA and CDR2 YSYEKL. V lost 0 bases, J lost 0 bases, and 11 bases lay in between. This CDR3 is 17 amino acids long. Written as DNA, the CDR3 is TGCGCCAGCAGCCAAGATGAGTCGACAGCGAACACCGGGGAGCTGTTTTTT. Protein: CASSQDESTANTGELFF.